What follows are 19 T cell receptor beta chains derived from one specimen sequenced in a study of OX40 agonist ivuxolimab in advanced cancers. Library construction relied on the immunoSEQ multiplex PCR assay. TCRdb obtained this table from immuneACCESS and retained in-frame rearrangements with V and J assigned. These tables miss some clones; where compared with another copy, unresolved V genes account for less than half of the shortfall, and the remainder is unexplained. This sample gives around 86,000 clones in total; roughly 84% of them show up just once. Of the sample, under 3.5% falls within the top ten clones. Sample: CD4+ or CD8+ T cells sorted from blood, taken in a trial of the OX40 agonist ivuxolimab. Source of these receptors: an adult with an advanced solid tumor such as melanoma, head and neck, liver or kidney cancer.

This chain links TRBV4-3 with TRBJ2-1; weak D call: TRBD1 (6 bases). V dropped 0 bases and J dropped 2 bases, with 8 bases sitting between them. The length of the CDR3 is 15 residues. The germline CDR1 and CDR2 sequences are LGHNA and YSLEER. In DNA, the CDR3 is TGCGCCAGCAGCCAAGACAGGGGCCCCTACAATGAGCAGTTCTTC. It codes for CASSQDRGPYNEQFF.

This sequence joins TRBV19 and TRBJ2-7; D tentatively reads TRBD1 or TRBD2 (5 bases each). The length of the CDR3 is 15 residues. V was clipped by 4 bases and J by 2 bases, with 15 bases between them. CDR1 is LNHDA and CDR2 is SQIVND in the germline V gene (reference sequence). The CDR3 is CASSRRDGGPYEQYF. CDR3 bases: TGTGCCAGTAGTAGACGGGACGGCGGACCCTACGAGCAGTACTTC.

The chain joins TRBV6-5 to TRBJ2-7; a possible D gene is TRBD1 (5 bases). The CDR3 spans 14 residues. Trimming removed 2 bases from V and 2 bases from J, with 10 bases in between. Germline assignment: CDR1 MNHEY and CDR2 SVGAGI. CDR3 sequence reads: CASSYKGRPYEQYF. In nucleotides, the CDR3 is TGTGCCAGCAGTTACAAGGGGCGCCCCTACGAGCAGTACTTC.

V usage is TRBV5-6 and J usage is TRBJ1-2; unclear D gene. This CDR3 comprises 15 residues. Trimming removed 0 bases at V and 3 bases at J, with 12 bases between. Germline CDR1 SGHDT, CDR2 YYEEEE. The CDR3 region is CASSLVGFWDYGYTF. CDR3 coding DNA: TGTGCCAGCAGCTTGGTAGGCTTTTGGGACTATGGCTACACCTTC.

This clone was counted a few times. This chain joins TRBV5-1 and TRBJ1-1; D perhaps matches TRBD1 (6 bases). CDR3 length equals 15 residues. From germline, CDR1 is SGHRS and CDR2 YFSETQ. Trimming cost V 2 bases and J 3 bases, with 14 bases left between them. The CDR3 DNA reads TGCGCCAGCAGCTTTGATAGGGGGGGCGACACTGAAGCTTTCTTT. Its translation is CASSFDRGGDTEAFF.

Written as DNA, the CDR3 is TGCGCCAGCAGCTTGGAAGTGCCGAGCACAGATACGCAGTATTTT. It codes for CASSLEVPSTDTQYF. The chain couples TRBV5-1 to TRBJ2-3; no clear D. From germline, CDR1 is SGHRS and CDR2 YFSETQ. This CDR3 contains 15 residues. Trimming stripped 0 bases from V and 0 bases from J, with 8 bases between.

J is TRBJ1-1 and V is TRBV5-1, with no clear D. Trimming stripped 0 bases from V and 1 base from J, with 13 bases between. CDR3 length: 16 amino acids. The germline V gene has CDR1 SGHRS and CDR2 YFSETQ. The CDR3 sequence is CASSLGRSNQNTEAFF. CDR3 nucleotides: TGCGCCAGCAGCTTGGGTAGGTCCAACCAGAACACTGAAGCTTTCTTT. Combining the CDR3 with reference TRBV5-1 and TRBJ1-1 gives the whole variable domain KAGVTQTPRYLIKTRGQQVTLSCSPISGHRSVSWYQQTPGQGLQFLFEYFSETQRNKGNFPGRFSGRQFSNSRSEMNVSTLELGDSALYLCASSLGRSNQNTEAFFGQGTRLTVV.

The chain joins TRBV21-1 to TRBJ2-2; the table's D gene call, TRBD2, was not cross checked with the DNA. TRBV21-1 is listed as a pseudogene. The CDR3 extends over 11 amino acids. CDR3 sequence (DNA): TGTGCCAGACGCCCGGCCGGGGAGCTGTTTTTT. This gives the protein CARRPAGELFF.

The chain carries TRBV30 and TRBJ2-1; 11 bases are shared with TRBD1. The germline CDR1 and CDR2 sequences are GTSNPN and SVGIG (reference sequence). The CDR3 runs 16 residues. With 0 bases clipped from V and 4 bases from J, the junction kept 5 bases outside the gene matches. CDR3 nucleotides: TGTGCCTGGAGTGTACCTCGGGACAGGGGGTACAATGAGCAGTTCTTC. Encoded protein: CAWSVPRDRGYNEQFF.

This clone was detected only a few times. This chain connects TRBV5-1 to TRBJ1-2, with 9 bases matching TRBD1. CDR3 size: 16 residues. The V and J ends lost 4 bases and 4 bases, in that order; junction bases with no gene match: 11. Looked up from germline, CDR1 is SGHRS and CDR2 is YFSETQ. The CDR3 loop is CASSAGDRATVYGYTF. The CDR3, as DNA: TGCGCCAGCAGCGCCGGGGACAGGGCAACGGTCTATGGCTACACCTTC.

The chain carries TRBV12-2 and TRBJ1-6; TRBD1, as called in the table, went unchecked against the DNA. TRBV12-2 counts as a pseudogene. This CDR3 is built from 17 residues. The CDR3 loop reads CASRLALSAGNNSPLHF. The CDR3 DNA follows: TGTGCAAGTCGCTTAGCGCTCTCGGCAGGGAATAATTCACCCCTCCACTTT.

A note on this clone: This is likely a read error, given that the CDR3 carries no conserved phenylalanine or tryptophan at its end. The DNA is left out, because the CDR3 cannot be placed on it with certainty; the CDR3 is given as TCRdb lists it. The CDR3: CASSEGRLRRGSLLL. The chain couples TRBV2 to TRBJ2-7; the table's D call, TRBD2, has no DNA check behind it. Germline CDR1 and CDR2: SNHLY and FYNNEI. From its first to its last residue, the CDR3 has 15 amino acids.

The chain has TRBV27 and TRBJ2-2, with D perhaps matching TRBD1 (5 bases). V lost 11 bases and J lost 0, with 19 bases in between. The CDR3 sequence is 16 residues long. Germline loops: CDR1 MNHEY, CDR2 SMNVEV (reference sequence). The CDR3: CAGHLKDISNTGELFF. DNA for the CDR3: TGTGCCGGACACTTAAAGGACATATCGAACACCGGGGAGCTGTTTTTT.

The V gene is TRBV9, the J gene TRBJ1-3; possible D gene TRBD1, 5 bases. V was cut by 2 bases and J by 2 bases, with 11 bases left in between. The CDR3 runs to 15 residues. CDR1 is SGDLS and CDR2 is YYNGEE in the germline V gene. CDR3 amino acids: CASSVSQGPGNTIYF. The CDR3 DNA reads as TGTGCCAGCAGCGTCAGTCAGGGCCCTGGAAACACCATATATTTT.

The chain is built from TRBV30 and TRBJ1-3; 8 bases align to TRBD1. CDR1 is GTSNPN, CDR2 SVGIG, per germline (reference sequence). CDR3 length: 15 amino acids. V gave up 3 bases and J gave up 1 base; unmatched junction bases: 5. The CDR3 bases are TGTGCCTGGAGGGTTACAGGGGGATCTGGAAACACCATATATTTT. The encoded protein is CAWRVTGGSGNTIYF. Complete variable domain (other parts from reference TRBV30 and TRBJ1-3): SQTIHQWPATLVQPVGSPLSLECTVEGTSNPNLYWYRQAAGRGLQLLFYSVGIGQISSEVPQNLSASRPQDRQFILSSKKLLLSDSGFYLCAWRVTGGSGNTIYFGEGSWLTVV.

This chain uses TRBV7-3 with TRBJ2-2; D is possibly TRBD1 (5 bases). V dropped 2 bases and J dropped 0 bases, with 7 bases sitting between them. The CDR3 runs to 15 residues. Germline-derived CDR1 and CDR2 are SGHTA and FQGTGA. DNA of the CDR3: TGTGCCAGCAGCTTATCAGGGACGAACACCGGGGAGCTGTTTTTT. It is translated as CASSLSGTNTGELFF.

This chain links TRBV29-1 with TRBJ2-7; weak D call: TRBD1 (6 bases). Per the germline V gene, CDR1 is SQVTM and CDR2 is ANQGSEA. Trimming removed 5 bases from V and 2 bases from J, with 7 bases in between. The CDR3 length is 11 residues. CDR3 loop: CSVQGPYEQYF. The CDR3 DNA is TGCAGCGTTCAGGGGCCCTACGAGCAGTACTTC.

This chain connects TRBV14 to TRBJ2-2; unclear D gene. Trimming shortened V by 6 bases and J by 0 bases, and 8 bases separated the two germline ends. The CDR3 runs to 14 residues. CDR1 and CDR2 from the germline V gene are SGHDN and FVKESK. The CDR3 bases are TGTGCCAGCAGTCGACGAACGAACACCGGGGAGCTGTTTTTT. This translates into CASSRRTNTGELFF.

The chain combines TRBV30 with TRBJ2-1, with D possibly matching TRBD1 (6 bases). Trimming removed 1 base from V and 9 bases from J, with 13 bases in between. Germline loops: CDR1 GTSNPN, CDR2 SVGIG (reference sequence). This CDR3 contains 13 residues. This CDR3 is CAWSERQVSEQFF. The CDR3 DNA reads TGTGCCTGGAGTGAAAGACAGGTTTCTGAGCAGTTCTTC.